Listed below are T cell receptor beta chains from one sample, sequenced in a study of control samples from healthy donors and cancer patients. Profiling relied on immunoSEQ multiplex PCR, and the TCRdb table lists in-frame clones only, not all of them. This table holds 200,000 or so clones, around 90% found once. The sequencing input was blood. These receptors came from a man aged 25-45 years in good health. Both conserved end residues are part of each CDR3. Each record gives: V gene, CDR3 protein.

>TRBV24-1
CATSDLPPGQLYNSPLHF
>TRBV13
CASSPRHSNQPQHF
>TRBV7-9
CASSLGRGAYNEQFF
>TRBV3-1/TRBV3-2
CASRPRVGYGYTF
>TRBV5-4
CASSSSGGRTDTQYF
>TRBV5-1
CASSPQAPSYNEQFF
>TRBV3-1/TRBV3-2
CASSQDSGGRLGINEQFF
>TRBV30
CAWNPRGAGNTIYF
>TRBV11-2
CASSLRGSGLTNYGYTF
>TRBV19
CASSRDGGPYGYTF
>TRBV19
CASSIGPGSGNTEAFF
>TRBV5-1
CASSQLQLQANEKLFF
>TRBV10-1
CASSEDRTPSGEQFF
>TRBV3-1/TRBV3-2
CARGIWDSNQPQHF
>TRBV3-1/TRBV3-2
CASSHIRQGARTGELFF
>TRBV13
CASSTPLASSTDTQYF
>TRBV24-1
CATSADSYNEQFF
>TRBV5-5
CASSLQGNGYTF
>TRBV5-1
CASSLPAAVRDTQYF
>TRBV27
CASSFSNQPQHF
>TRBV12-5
CASGLHRGEHTF
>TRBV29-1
CSVGGASGVYEQYF
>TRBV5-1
CASSSSGVADTQYF
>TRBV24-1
CATSDWGSYNEQFF
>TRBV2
CASRQGSEATEAFF
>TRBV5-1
CASSLRQDTEAFF
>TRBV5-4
CASSLAGADTQYF
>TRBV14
CASSQDLSRGSSYEQYF